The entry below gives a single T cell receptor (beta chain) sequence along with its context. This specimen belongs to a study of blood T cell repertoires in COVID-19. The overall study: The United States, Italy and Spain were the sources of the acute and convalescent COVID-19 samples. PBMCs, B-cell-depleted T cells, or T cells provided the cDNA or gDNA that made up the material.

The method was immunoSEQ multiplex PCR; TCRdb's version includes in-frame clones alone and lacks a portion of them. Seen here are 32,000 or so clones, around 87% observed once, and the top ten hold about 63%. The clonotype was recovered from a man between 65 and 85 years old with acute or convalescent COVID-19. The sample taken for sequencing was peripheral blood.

CDR3: CASSIGAGDAKNIQYF. CDR3 DNA sequence: TGTGCCAGTAGTATAGGGGCAGGGGATGCCAAAAACATTCAGTACTTC. This chain uses TRBV19 with TRBJ2-4; tentatively, D is TRBD1 (6 bases). Trimming removed 1 base at V and 1 base at J, with 11 bases between. Germline loops: CDR1 LNHDA, CDR2 SQIVND (reference sequence). The CDR3 is 16 amino acids.